These 32 T cell receptor beta chains came from one sample sequenced in a study of CD8 T cells in ankylosing spondylitis. MiXCR, run by TCRdb on the 5' RACE reads, gives a single entry per CDR3 protein. This table holds about 130,000 distinct CDR3 sequences, more than 5.5% found once. Sample: blood, either unsorted or a sorted T cell fraction (not recorded which). These receptors all come from a female donor with ankylosing spondylitis or in good health (not recorded which).

This clonotype showed up many times. The CDR3: CASSLGREGYGELFF. As DNA, the CDR3 is TGTGCCAGCAGCTTAGGCAGGGAGGGATACGGGGAGCTGTTTTTT. The rearrangement joins TRBV11-2 to TRBJ2-2; 7 bases align to TRBD2. This CDR3 contains 15 residues. The V segment lost 1 base and the J segment 7 bases; nucleotides outside the gene matches: 6. Germline V gene lookup returns CDR1 SGHAT and CDR2 FQNNGV.

This clonotype was detected many times. V usage is TRBV18 and J usage is TRBJ2-3; tentatively, D is TRBD1 (5 bases). The germline gives CDR1 KGHSH, CDR2 LQKENI. The CDR3 runs 15 residues. Trimming took 2 bases from V and 2 from J, leaving 11 bases between them. Here the CDR3 DNA reads TGTGCCAGCTCACCAACTCCGACAGCCACAGATACGCAGTATTTT. Its protein is CASSPTPTATDTQYF.

There are many counts of this clonotype. The CDR3 nucleotides read TGTGCCATCAGTGAGAGGGCGGGTAGCAATCAGCCCCAGCATTTT. This translates into CAISERAGSNQPQHF. The chain is built from TRBV10-3 and TRBJ1-5; no clear D gene. V was trimmed by 2 bases and J by 0 bases, leaving 8 bases between them. CDR3 length equals 15 residues. Germline V CDR1 and CDR2: ENHRY, SYGVKD.

This clonotype showed up many times. V is TRBV24-1 and J is TRBJ1-2; weak D call: TRBD1 (5 bases). V shed 9 bases and J shed 4 bases, with 14 bases lying between them. The CDR3 is 13 amino acids. CDR1 is KGHDR, CDR2 SFDVKD, per germline. The CDR3 DNA is TGTGCCACCTCCGCCGGGGGTAGCTATGGCTACACCTTC. It codes for CATSAGGSYGYTF.

This clonotype was recorded many times. The chain couples TRBV4-1 to TRBJ1-1; no reliable D call. Germline values: CDR1 MGHRA, CDR2 YSYEKL. With 2 bases removed from V and 3 bases from J, the gap between germline ends came to 16 bases. The CDR3 totals 16 residues. The CDR3, as DNA: TGCGCCAGCAGCCAAACTGGGCGGGGATCGGACACTGAAGCTTTCTTT. It translates to CASSQTGRGSDTEAFF.

In its sample, this clonotype was seen many times. The chain combines TRBV7-2 with TRBJ2-1; D remains ambiguous. Germline V lookup: CDR1 SGHTA, CDR2 FQGNSA. The V gene lost 1 base and the J gene lost 1 base, with 8 bases spanning the gap. This CDR3 spans 15 amino acids. Here the CDR3 reads CASSLGIGSYNEQFF. The DNA of the CDR3 is TGTGCCAGCAGCTTAGGGATTGGGTCCTACAATGAGCAGTTCTTC.

The rearrangement uses TRBV5-1 and TRBJ2-2; D is undetermined. Germline CDR1 and CDR2: SGHRS and YFSETQ. V lost 7 bases and J lost 0, with 10 bases in between. This CDR3 is built from 14 residues. Written as DNA, the CDR3 is TGCGCCAGCGGGAAGATAACGAACACCGGGGAGCTGTTTTTT. Encoded protein: CASGKITNTGELFF.

This clonotype has a count of ten or more. The chain recombines TRBV7-9 with TRBJ1-1; the D gene is possibly TRBD1 (5 bases). Trimming cost V 8 bases and J 0 bases, with 10 bases left between them. CDR1 SEHNR and CDR2 FQNEAQ come from the germline V gene (reference sequence). The CDR3 runs to 13 residues. CDR3 coding DNA: TGTGCCAGCGCACAGGAGATGAACACTGAAGCTTTCTTT. Its translation is CASAQEMNTEAFF.

This clonotype occurred many times. The CDR3 is CASSIDEQGQNTEAFF. The CDR3 DNA reads as TGTGCCAGCAGCATCGATGAACAGGGGCAAAACACTGAAGCTTTCTTT. V is TRBV6-1 and J is TRBJ1-1; 7 positions agree with TRBD1. This CDR3 region has 16 residues. The V segment lost 6 bases and the J segment 2 bases; nucleotides outside the gene matches: 12. Germline CDR1 reads MNHNS; CDR2 reads SASEGT.

This chain links TRBV4-2 with TRBJ2-1; D possibly uses TRBD1 or TRBD2 (5 bases each). Trimming removed 9 bases from V and 5 bases from J, with 14 bases in between. Germline V lookup: CDR1 LGHNA, CDR2 YNFKEQ. This CDR3 region has 13 residues. This CDR3 is CARGPRLHNEQFF. CDR3 DNA sequence: TGTGCCAGGGGACCCAGGCTTCACAATGAGCAGTTCTTC.

This rearrangement joins TRBV6-6 to TRBJ2-7; D is unclear. This CDR3 is built from 12 residues. The V and J ends lost 6 bases and 1 base respectively, with 7 bases between them. Germline CDR1 is MNHNY and CDR2 is SVGAGI (reference sequence). This chain's CDR3 is CASRERSYEQYF. CDR3 coding DNA: TGTGCCAGCAGAGAGAGATCCTACGAGCAGTACTTC.

This clonotype has a count of ten or more. The chain couples TRBV16 to TRBJ2-2; D not certain. Germline-derived CDR1 and CDR2 are KGHSY and FQNENV. This CDR3 region has 13 residues. V was clipped by 4 bases and J by 5 bases, with 8 bases between them. The CDR3 bases are TGTGCCAGCAGCCCCACCCTGACCGGGGAGCTGTTTTTT. This sequence encodes CASSPTLTGELFF.

The table lists this clonotype with many counts. V usage is TRBV7-9 and J usage is TRBJ1-1; 7 nucleotides align to TRBD1. Germline CDR1 SEHNR, CDR2 FQNEAQ (reference sequence). The CDR3 length is 15 residues. Trimming at V came to 4 bases and at J to 1 base, leaving 6 bases not matched to a gene. CDR3 sequence: CASSSGQVGNTEAFF. The CDR3, as DNA: TGTGCCAGCAGCTCAGGACAGGTGGGGAACACTGAAGCTTTCTTT. The full variable domain, rest sourced from reference TRBV7-9 and TRBJ1-1, is DTGVSQNPRHKITKRGQNVTFRCDPISEHNRLYWYRQTLGQGPEFLTYFQNEAQLEKSRLLSDRFSAERPKGSFSTLEIQRTEQGDSAMYLCASSSGQVGNTEAFFGQGTRLTVV.

The table lists this clonotype with many counts. The chain is built from TRBV5-1 and TRBJ2-5, with 7 positions matching TRBD1. The germline CDR1 and CDR2 sequences are SGHRS and YFSETQ. With V trimmed by 1 base and J by 2 bases, 2 bases remained unmatched. There are 14 residues in the CDR3. The CDR3 coding sequence is TGCGCCAGCAGCTTGTTGGGACAGCAAGAGACCCAGTACTTC. It encodes CASSLLGQQETQYF.

This clonotype was counted a single time. Possible read error: a much larger clone is one base away. V gene TRBV4-2 combines with J gene TRBJ2-7; tentatively, D is TRBD1 (6 bases). This CDR3 has 15 residues. CDR1 is LGHNA and CDR2 is YNFKEQ in the germline V gene. CDR3 DNA sequence: TGTGCCAGCAGCCAAGCGGCGGAGACAGGCTACGGGCAGTACTTC. Amino acid sequence: CASSQAAETGYGQYF.

The chain has TRBV4-1 and TRBJ1-6; TRBD1 aligns across 8 bases. Germline loops: CDR1 MGHRA, CDR2 YSYEKL. The junction had 7 bases not matched to a gene; V was cut back by 8 bases and J by 7 bases. This CDR3 has 14 residues. This CDR3 is CASPMTGANSPLHF. DNA of the CDR3: TGCGCCAGCCCGATGACAGGGGCAAATTCACCCCTCCACTTT.

This clonotype was detected many times. This chain links TRBV12-3 or TRBV12-4 with TRBJ2-3; 10 bases agree with TRBD1. The CDR3 totals 15 residues. V trimming: 5 bases; J trimming: 1 base; junction bases outside the gene matches: 3. CDR3 in amino acids: CASSRGTGGTDTQYF. DNA of the CDR3: TGTGCCAGCAGTCGCGGGACAGGGGGCACAGATACGCAGTATTTT.

This clonotype appeared many times. V and J are TRBV12-3 or TRBV12-4 and TRBJ1-5; 7 bases match TRBD1. This CDR3 has 15 amino acids. V lost 5 bases, J lost 0 bases, and 4 bases stayed unmatched. DNA of the CDR3: TGTGCCAGCAGTAGAACAGGGGCTAGCAATCAGCCCCAGCATTTT. Translating it yields CASSRTGASNQPQHF.

The V call is TRBV29-1, the J call TRBJ2-5; TRBD1 might be the D (5 bases). Germline assignment: CDR1 SQVTM and CDR2 ANQGSEA. The CDR3 spans 14 residues. Trimming left V 3 bases short and J 0 bases short, with 11 bases between. CDR3 sequence (DNA): TGCAGCGTTGACGGACACTTGTACCAAGAGACCCAGTACTTC. Its translation is CSVDGHLYQETQYF.

At least ten counts were recorded for this clonotype. V usage is TRBV7-2 and J usage is TRBJ2-5, with D possibly being TRBD1 (5 bases). The CDR3 contains 15 residues. The germline V gene encodes CDR1 SGHTA and CDR2 FQGNSA. Trimming shortened V by 1 base and J by 0 bases, and 9 bases separated the two germline ends. The CDR3 bases are TGTGCCAGCAGCTTAGATCCAGGGTACCAAGAGACCCAGTACTTC. It specifies CASSLDPGYQETQYF.

The chain combines TRBV6-2 or TRBV6-3 with TRBJ2-1, with TRBD2 matching 10 bases. CDR1 and CDR2 (germline): MNHEY, SVGEGT. Trimming took 8 bases from V and 7 from J; bases not matched to a gene: 11. The CDR3 consists of 15 residues. In DNA form, the CDR3 reads TGTGCCAGCGGGAATCAGGGACTAGCGTGGAATGAGCAGTTCTTC. It encodes CASGNQGLAWNEQFF.

The table lists this clonotype with many counts. The chain is built from TRBV5-1 and TRBJ1-2; 9 bases fit TRBD1. The CDR3 has 13 residues. V gave up 2 bases and J gave up 5 bases; unmatched junction bases: 1. Per germline, CDR1 SGHRS and CDR2 YFSETQ. The CDR3 reads CASSFGQGYGYTF. The DNA of the CDR3 is TGCGCCAGCAGCTTCGGACAGGGGTATGGCTACACCTTC.

This clonotype occurred many times. The chain has TRBV15 and TRBJ1-1, with D uncertain. The CDR3 contains 14 residues. The germline gives CDR1 LNHNV, CDR2 YYDKDF (reference sequence). V dropped 0 bases and J dropped 10 bases, with 15 bases sitting between them. The CDR3 DNA reads TGTGCCACCAGCAGAGATAAGACGGGTATAGGAGCTTTCTTT. As protein: CATSRDKTGIGAFF.

Ten or more counts support this clonotype. The J gene is TRBJ1-6, the V gene TRBV20-1; D unclear. V was shortened by 6 bases and J by 7 bases, with 16 bases between the two germline ends. This CDR3 is 14 amino acids long. Germline CDR1 and CDR2: DFQATT and SNEGSKA (reference sequence). The CDR3 here is CSALPVGLNSPLHF. CDR3 nucleotide sequence: TGCAGTGCCTTACCAGTGGGGTTGAATTCACCCCTCCACTTT.

This clonotype was found many times. V and J are TRBV12-3 or TRBV12-4 and TRBJ2-2; 15 bases are a match to TRBD2. The CDR3 is 17 amino acids. V dropped 6 bases and J dropped 7; count of bases not matched to a gene: 9. The CDR3 DNA is TGTGCCAGCAGATGGACTAGCGGGGGGGCCATGGTCGGGGAGCTGTTTTTT. Translating gives CASRWTSGGAMVGELFF.

This clonotype was picked up many times. This chain connects TRBV7-9 to TRBJ2-5; tentative D call: TRBD2 (6 bases). V lost 6 bases, J lost 5 bases, and 16 bases lay in between. Looked up from germline, CDR1 is SEHNR and CDR2 is FQNEAQ (reference sequence). The length of the CDR3 is 14 residues. In DNA form, the CDR3 reads TGTGCCAGCAGGGGGACTTTAGGGAAGGAGACCCAGTACTTC. Its protein is CASRGTLGKETQYF.

This clonotype has a count of ten or more. The chain links TRBV5-1 to TRBJ1-1, with D unclear. V lost 0 bases, J lost 0 bases, and 9 bases lay in between. The CDR3 runs 15 residues. From germline, CDR1 is SGHRS and CDR2 YFSETQ. The CDR3 sequence is CASSLGHNVNTEAFF. The CDR3 DNA is TGCGCCAGCAGCTTGGGACACAATGTGAACACTGAAGCTTTCTTT.

There are many counts of this clonotype. The V call is TRBV7-2, the J call TRBJ2-3; D is possibly TRBD1 (6 bases). Germline CDR1 is SGHTA and CDR2 is FQGNSA. Trimming took 6 bases from V and 2 from J, leaving 15 bases between them. The CDR3 spans 15 residues. CDR3 loop: CASSFLGQNTDTQYF. CDR3 sequence (DNA): TGTGCCAGCAGTTTCCTCGGACAGAACACAGATACGCAGTATTTT. Variable domain in full (rest from reference TRBV7-2 and TRBJ2-3): GAGVSQSPSNKVTEKGKDVELRCDPISGHTALYWYRQSLGQGLEFLIYFQGNSAPDKSGLPSDRFSAERTGGSVSTLTIQRTQQEDSAVYLCASSFLGQNTDTQYFGPGTRLTVL.

At least ten counts were recorded for this clonotype. The chain couples TRBV15 to TRBJ1-2; D gene unclear. Between the trimmed V and J ends, which lost 5 bases and 5 bases, there was a span of 21 bases. CDR3 length equals 16 residues. Germline V gene sequence: CDR1 LNHNV, CDR2 YYDKDF (reference sequence). CDR3 in amino acids: CATSGANGIPPYGYTF. The CDR3 nucleotides read TGTGCCACCAGCGGAGCTAACGGGATCCCCCCTTATGGCTACACCTTC.

This clonotype was observed many times. This chain uses TRBV5-4 with TRBJ1-1, with D perhaps TRBD1 (5 bases). Germline V gene sequence: CDR1 SGHNT, CDR2 YYREEE (reference sequence). V lost 3 bases and J lost 1, with 16 bases in between. This CDR3 has 16 amino acids. The chain's CDR3 is CASSWGYEGPNTEAFF. As DNA, the CDR3 is TGTGCCAGCAGCTGGGGGTATGAGGGCCCGAACACTGAAGCTTTCTTT.

This clonotype was counted many times. The CDR3 protein is CASSRGGYNGANVLTF. In nucleotides, the CDR3 is TGTGCCAGCAGCCGAGGCGGGTATAATGGGGCCAACGTCCTGACTTTC. This chain links TRBV5-5 with TRBJ2-6; tentatively, D is TRBD2 (5 bases). V lost 4 bases to trimming and J lost 3 bases, with 14 bases between them. The CDR3 consists of 16 residues. Germline CDR1 and CDR2: SGHKS and YYEKEE (reference sequence).

This clonotype was detected many times. This chain links TRBV7-9 with TRBJ1-2; unclear D gene. This CDR3 is 15 amino acids long. Trimming took off 5 bases at V and 3 bases at J, with 16 bases between the two ends. The germline V gene has CDR1 SEHNR and CDR2 FQNEAQ (reference sequence). This chain's CDR3 is CASSPEARADYGYTF. The CDR3 DNA follows: TGTGCCAGCAGCCCGGAAGCCAGAGCCGACTATGGCTACACCTTC.